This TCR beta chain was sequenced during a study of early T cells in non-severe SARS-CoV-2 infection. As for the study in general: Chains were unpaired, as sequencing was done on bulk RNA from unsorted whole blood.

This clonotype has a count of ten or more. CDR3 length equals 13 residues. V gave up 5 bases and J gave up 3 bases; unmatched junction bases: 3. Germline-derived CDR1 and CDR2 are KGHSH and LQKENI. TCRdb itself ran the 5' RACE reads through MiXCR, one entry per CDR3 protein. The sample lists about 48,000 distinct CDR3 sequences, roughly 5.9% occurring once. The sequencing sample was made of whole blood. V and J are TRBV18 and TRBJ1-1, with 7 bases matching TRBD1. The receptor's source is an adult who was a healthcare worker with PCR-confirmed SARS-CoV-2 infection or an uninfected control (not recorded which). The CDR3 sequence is CASSATGYTEAFF. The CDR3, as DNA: TGTGCCAGCTCAGCGACAGGGTACACTGAAGCTTTCTTT.